Listed below are T cell receptor beta chains from one sample, sequenced in a study of blood T cell repertoires in COVID-19. The data were produced by immunoSEQ multiplex PCR, yet TCRdb's version contains in-frame clones alone and is incomplete. The repertoire holds about 150,000 clones, 84% seen once, with over 8% in the top ten. The sequenced sample was peripheral blood. These receptors all come from a woman in her fifties or sixties with acute or convalescent COVID-19. Both conserved end residues are part of each CDR3. The order of the fields is CDR3 protein, CDR3 length, V gene.

cdr3_aa: CASTTAKTGANYGYTF
cdr3_length: 16
v_call: TRBV27

cdr3_aa: CASSVVGTTNTGELFF
cdr3_length: 16
v_call: TRBV9

cdr3_aa: CASSITGVNTEAFF
cdr3_length: 14
v_call: TRBV19

cdr3_aa: CASSPGTPTDTQYF
cdr3_length: 14
v_call: TRBV19

cdr3_aa: CASSDQARVNTGELFF
cdr3_length: 16
v_call: TRBV6-1

cdr3_aa: CASSQGWGSQETQYF
cdr3_length: 15
v_call: TRBV4-3

cdr3_aa: CASQDRAYEQYF
cdr3_length: 12
v_call: TRBV19

cdr3_aa: CASSARLSPERQPQHF
cdr3_length: 16
v_call: TRBV21-1

cdr3_aa: CASSLVVSAGTLYRYEQYF
cdr3_length: 19
v_call: TRBV28

cdr3_aa: CASSLQGYEQYF
cdr3_length: 12
v_call: TRBV6-5

cdr3_aa: CASSSLSSDLSYEQYF
cdr3_length: 16
v_call: TRBV6-2/TRBV6-3

cdr3_aa: CSLSGELFF
cdr3_length: 9
v_call: TRBV20-1

cdr3_aa: CASSYYSQETQYF
cdr3_length: 13
v_call: TRBV6-5

cdr3_aa: CASKGVTEAFF
cdr3_length: 11
v_call: TRBV12-3/TRBV12-4

cdr3_aa: CSVGFLGTQPVEAFF
cdr3_length: 15
v_call: TRBV29-1